This is a list of T cell receptor beta chains from one sample in a study of post-analysis software for immune sequencing data. TCRdb called the PCR reads again in MiXCR, with one record for every CDR3 protein. The sample consists of hundreds of thousands of distinct CDR3 sequences, 44% of them appearing once. Sequencing input: blood. Every receptor here comes from a girl under 18 with multiple sclerosis. Each CDR3 is given with its conserved first and last residue. A D gene is named only where the DNA matches it firmly. Clone size, where shown, is once, few, many, or a class for clones that have expanded.

-,14,-,TRBJ1-1,TRBV6-5,TGTGCCAGCAGGAACCCCGGAGCTCTAGCTGAAGCTTTCTTT,CASRNPGALAEAFF
-,16,TRBD1,TRBJ1-2,TRBV4-1,TGCGCCAGCAGCCAAGATCCGAGGGGGCGTAACTATGGCTACACCTTC,CASSQDPRGRNYGYTF
-,15,-,TRBJ1-2,TRBV7-2,TGTGCCAGCAGCTTTCCTAAGGGACAAGTCTATGGCTACACCTTC,CASSFPKGQVYGYTF
-,14,TRBD2,TRBJ2-1,TRBV12-3/TRBV12-4,TGTGCCAGCAATCCAGCGGGAGGGTTTGATGAGCAGTTCTTC,CASNPAGGFDEQFF
-,15,TRBD1,TRBJ2-5,TRBV12-3/TRBV12-4,TGTGCCAGCAGTCCCAACGGACAGGGGGGAGAGACCCAGTACTTC,CASSPNGQGGETQYF
-,13,-,TRBJ2-5,TRBV24-1,TGTGCCACCAGTGATGGATCAGAAGAGACCCAGTACTTC,CATSDGSEETQYF
-,11,-,TRBJ1-2,TRBV5-1,TGCGCCAGCAGCGCCGGGGATGGCTACACCTTC,CASSAGDGYTF
-,20,-,TRBJ1-1,TRBV6-5,TGTGCCAGCAGTTACTTAGGATGGGGAGGTCGAACAGGGATAGGGACTGAAGCTTTCTTT,CASSYLGWGGRTGIGTEAFF
-,14,-,TRBJ1-2,TRBV28,TGTGCCAGCACCCGACAGGCCCTAGGTGGTGGCTACACCTTC,CASTRQALGGGYTF
-,15,TRBD1,TRBJ2-5,TRBV24-1,TGTGCCACCGGGGGCCGAGGACAGGGACGAGAGACCCAGTACTTC,CATGGRGQGRETQYF
-,14,-,TRBJ2-4,TRBV20-1,TGCAGTGCTCTCTCAGGGGCCTCCCAAAACATTCAGTACTTC,CSALSGASQNIQYF
few,15,-,TRBJ1-1,TRBV7-8,TGTGCCAGCAGCTCTCGGACACTCATGAACACTGAAGCTTTCTTT,CASSSRTLMNTEAFF
few,15,-,TRBJ2-7,TRBV4-1,TGCGCCAGCAGCCAAGAAGCCACCTTCTCCTATGAGCAGTACTTC,CASSQEATFSYEQYF
-,15,TRBD2,TRBJ2-1,TRBV12-3/TRBV12-4,TGTGCCAGCAGTTTGGCTAGCGGGGGGGGCAATGAGCAGTTCTTC,CASSLASGGGNEQFF
-,14,-,TRBJ2-1,TRBV12-3/TRBV12-4,TGTGCCTCCCAGACAGTAAGAGGAATTAATGAGCAGTTCTTC,CASQTVRGINEQFF
-,15,TRBD2,TRBJ2-1,TRBV12-3/TRBV12-4,TGTGCCAGCAGTTTGGAAGCGGGACGGTACAATGAGCAGTTCTTC,CASSLEAGRYNEQFF
-,15,TRBD2,TRBJ2-3,TRBV28,TGTGCCAGCAAGAGGAGCGGGGGGGTAACAGATACGCAGTATTTT,CASKRSGGVTDTQYF
many,19,TRBD1,TRBJ2-7,TRBV11-2,TGTGCCAGCAGCTTAGGGCCAGGGGCCGGGACAGGGAGGTCCTACGAGCAGTACTTC,CASSLGPGAGTGRSYEQYF
-,17,TRBD2,TRBJ2-1,TRBV12-3/TRBV12-4,TGTGCCAGCAGCCAAACTAGCGGGGTGGGGTCCTACAATGAGCAGTTCTTC,CASSQTSGVGSYNEQFF
-,17,TRBD2,TRBJ2-1,TRBV24-1,TGTGCCACCAGTGATCACCGGACTAGCGGGTTTTACAATGAGCAGTTCTTC,CATSDHRTSGFYNEQFF
many,16,TRBD1,TRBJ2-7,TRBV6-1,TGTGCCAGCAGTGATCCCACCGGGACAGCTGGGTACGAGCAGTACTTC,CASSDPTGTAGYEQYF
-,13,-,TRBJ2-3,TRBV20-1,TGCAGTGCTACGAAACTAGGCACAGATACGCAGTATTTT,CSATKLGTDTQYF
once,13,TRBD1,TRBJ1-4,TRBV5-6,TGTGCCAGCAGCCGGGGGACAGATGAAAAACTGTTTTTT,CASSRGTDEKLFF
-,21,-,TRBJ1-5,TRBV6-5,TGTGCCAGCAGTTACGAAAGTATGTCGGCAGGTGGCCCGCCCGTAAATCAGCCCCAGCATTTT,CASSYESMSAGGPPVNQPQHF
-,15,TRBD1,TRBJ2-1,TRBV29-1,TGCAACGTTGAGGTTTGGGACAGTCTCTACAATGAGCAGTTCTTC,CNVEVWDSLYNEQFF
few,15,TRBD1,TRBJ2-3,TRBV7-9,TGTGCCAGCAGCTCCCGGGACAGGGCCTCAGATACGCAGTATTTT,CASSSRDRASDTQYF
-,9,-,TRBJ1-5,TRBV7-2,TGTGCCAGCGGTCAGCCCCAGCATTTT,CASGQPQHF
-,13,-,TRBJ2-7,TRBV10-3,TGTGCCATCAGGACAGTAACATCCTACGAGCAGTACTTC,CAIRTVTSYEQYF
-,16,TRBD2,TRBJ2-1,TRBV12-3/TRBV12-4,TGTGTCAGCAGTTCTAACCCTGGACTAGCAAGTAATGAGCAGTTCTTC,CVSSSNPGLASNEQFF
-,16,-,TRBJ1-2,TRBV10-3,TGTGCCATCAGTGATCTTCATGCGAGGACTAACTATGGCTACACCTTC,CAISDLHARTNYGYTF
-,15,-,TRBJ2-1,TRBV28,TGTGCCAGCAGTAGAGGGACGGCCCGGGGCAATGAGCAGTTCTTC,CASSRGTARGNEQFF
few,15,-,TRBJ1-6,TRBV12-3/TRBV12-4,TGTGCCAGCAGTTTAGCAGGGACCGTAAATTCACCCCTCCACTTT,CASSLAGTVNSPLHF
-,16,TRBD2,TRBJ2-5,TRBV6-6,TGTGCCAGCAGCCTACTACTAGCGGGAGTTCGGGAGACCCAGTACTTC,CASSLLLAGVRETQYF